This T cell receptor beta chain was documented in a study of blood T cell repertoires in COVID-19. Study-level background: T cells, B-cell-depleted T cells, or PBMCs provided the cDNA or gDNA that served as material.

This clone was seen a few times. Original processing notes: From reference gene primer amplification, estimates of nucleated cell counts were derived. The table came from immunoSEQ multiplex PCR; TCRdb's copy has only in-frame clones and leaves some out. V, J and clone size are those of that table, while D and trimming were read from the DNA. The table shows approximately 500,000 clones, with 85% to 90% occurring only once. One Seattle source followed patients from active infection through their disease course. Germline CDR1 SGHNT, CDR2 YYREEE (reference sequence). The CDR3 runs 13 residues. Deletions cut 2 bases from V and 6 bases from J, with 11 bases between.

The sequenced sample consisted of peripheral blood. The source of this sequence is a man in his late teens or twenties with COVID-19, enrolled during active disease. The rearrangement uses TRBV5-4 and TRBJ1-2, with D possibly TRBD1 on 6 matching bases. CDR3 in amino acids: CASSFTGSDGYTF. The DNA for the CDR3 is TGTGCCAGCAGCTTCACAGGGAGCGATGGCTACACCTTC. The whole variable domain, remainder taken from reference TRBV5-4 and TRBJ1-2, is ETGVTQSPTHLIKTRGQQVTLRCSSQSGHNTVSWYQQALGQGPQFIFQYYREEENGRGNFPPRFSGLQFPNYSSELNVNALELDDSALYLCASSFTGSDGYTFGSGTRLTVV.